Shown below are 15 T cell receptor beta chains from a single sample sequenced in a study of memory CD4+ T cells and cytomegalovirus serostatus. Single viable CD3+CD4+CD8-CD45RO+ cells were sorted as the memory CD4+ T cells. Sequencing was performed with immunoSEQ multiplex PCR; in TCRdb, only in-frame clones are kept and a portion is missing. In the table there are 58,000 or so clones, around three quarters of which are singletons. Material for sequencing was memory CD4+ T cells from blood. These receptors all stem from an adult in good health and CMV-seropositive.

This clone has a single count. J is TRBJ1-2 and V is TRBV5-1; D is perhaps TRBD1 (5 bases). The CDR3 length is 16 residues. Per the germline V gene, CDR1 is SGHRS and CDR2 is YFSETQ. The ends were cut back, 4 bases at V and 5 bases at J, with 21 bases in the middle. The DNA of the CDR3 is TGCGCCAGCAGCCAAGATTCAGGGACCTGGAGGTATGGCTACACCTTC. Translating it yields CASSQDSGTWRYGYTF.

The rearrangement uses TRBV29-1 and TRBJ1-5; D is unclear. V was pared by 7 bases and J by 5 bases, with 9 bases between. The CDR3 sequence is 11 residues long. CDR1 and CDR2 (germline): SQVTM, ANQGSEA. The CDR3 nucleotides read TGCAGCGAGGAGCAGGATCAGCCCCAGCATTTT. Protein sequence: CSEEQDQPQHF.

This clone was counted a few times. This chain uses TRBV21-1 with TRBJ2-3; the table names TRBD2, a call not compared with the DNA. TRBV21-1 is flagged as a pseudogene. The CDR3 contains 12 residues. This CDR3 is CASNPAADTQYF. For the CDR3, the DNA is TGTGCCAGCAACCCGGCGGCAGATACGCAGTATTTT.

The gene calls are TRBV7-2 and TRBJ2-3; a weak D match, TRBD2 (6 bases). CDR3 length: 14 amino acids. V was pared by 0 bases and J by 6 bases, with 10 bases between. Germline lookup yields CDR1 SGHTA and CDR2 FQGNSA. DNA for the CDR3: TGTGCCAGCAGCTTAGCCCCGGGAGAGGATACGCAGTATTTT. Its translation: CASSLAPGEDTQYF.

This chain uses TRBV5-1 with TRBJ1-1; D might be TRBD1 (6 bases). Germline lookup yields CDR1 SGHRS and CDR2 YFSETQ. The CDR3 is made up of 14 amino acids. Trimming removed 4 bases from V and 3 bases from J, with 13 bases in between. Written as DNA, the CDR3 is TGCGCCAGCAGCCAGGACAGCTATTACACTGAAGCTTTCTTT. It codes for CASSQDSYYTEAFF.

This chain connects TRBV28 to TRBJ2-1; 9 bases line up with TRBD1. CDR3 size: 21 residues. The V and J ends lost 7 bases and 0 bases, in that order; junction bases with no gene match: 22. Germline CDR1 MDHEN, CDR2 SYDVKM. The DNA for the CDR3 is TGTGCCAGCATTCACCCAAGCGGGACAGGGCTCTCCGTTAGCTCCTACAATGAGCAGTTCTTC. Translated: CASIHPSGTGLSVSSYNEQFF. The full variable domain, in which reference TRBV28 and TRBJ2-1 provide the parts outside the CDR3, is DVKVTQSSRYLVKRTGEKVFLECVQDMDHENMFWYRQDPGLGLRLIYFSYDVKMKEKGDIPEGYSVSREKKERFSLILESASTNQTSMYLCASIHPSGTGLSVSSYNEQFFGPGTRLTVL.

V is TRBV7-2 and J is TRBJ2-7; 7 nucleotides agree with TRBD2. There are 17 residues in the CDR3. Germline CDR1 reads SGHTA; CDR2 reads FQGNSA. The J segment lost 2 bases and the V segment lost 3 bases, leaving 13 bases of the junction unmatched. The CDR3 nucleotides read TGTGCCAGCAGCTTCAGCGGTGGGCTAGCGGCCACCTACGAGCAGTACTTC. This translates into CASSFSGGLAATYEQYF.

The rearrangement uses TRBV2 and TRBJ2-1; D is perhaps TRBD2 (6 bases). This CDR3 contains 13 residues. Germline V gene sequence: CDR1 SNHLY, CDR2 FYNNEI. V lost 5 bases, J lost 5 bases, and 10 bases lay in between. The CDR3 sequence is CASSQDYHNEQFF. In DNA form, the CDR3 reads TGTGCCAGCAGTCAGGACTACCACAATGAGCAGTTCTTC.

The chain recombines TRBV9 with TRBJ2-2; the D call may be TRBD1 or TRBD2 (5 bases each). CDR1 SGDLS and CDR2 YYNGEE come from the germline V gene. This CDR3 has 14 residues. The V end lost 4 bases, the J end lost 7 bases, and 14 bases lay between the germline ends. The CDR3 loop is CASSLEGRSGELFF. The CDR3 DNA reads as TGTGCCAGCAGCTTAGAGGGGCGAAGCGGGGAGCTGTTTTTT.

The rearrangement joins TRBV7-9 to TRBJ2-1; TRBD2 is a possible D gene (6 bases). The CDR3 has 16 residues. Trimming removed 4 bases from V and 6 bases from J, with 19 bases in between. Germline CDR1 and CDR2: SEHNR and FQNEAQ (reference sequence). The CDR3 sequence: CASSSARQGGGNEQFF. The CDR3 DNA follows: TGTGCCAGCAGCTCAGCTCGCCAGGGAGGTGGCAATGAGCAGTTCTTC.

This chain links TRBV28 with TRBJ1-2; no clear D. CDR1 is MDHEN and CDR2 is SYDVKM in the germline V gene. V was cut by 4 bases and J by 4 bases, with 13 bases left in between. The CDR3 runs 14 residues. The DNA for the CDR3 is TGTGCCAGCAGTTCGGGCCAGGTGGGCTATGGCTACACCTTC. It encodes CASSSGQVGYGYTF.

This rearrangement joins TRBV28 to TRBJ2-7, with 8 bases that match TRBD2. The junction had 15 bases not matched to a gene; V was cut back by 3 bases and J by 5 bases. The CDR3 sequence is 17 residues long. CDR1 is MDHEN and CDR2 is SYDVKM in the germline V gene. Here the CDR3 DNA reads TGTGCCAGCAGTTTCTACAATACCGGGACTAGTTTAAACGAGCAGTACTTC. Translating gives CASSFYNTGTSLNEQYF.

The genes are TRBV11-3 and TRBJ2-2; no definite D call. Germline loops: CDR1 SGHNT, CDR2 YENEEA. This CDR3 has 12 residues. V lost 7 bases and J 5 bases, leaving 8 bases between the germline ends. The DNA of the CDR3 is TGTGCCAGCACCAATAATACCGGGGAGCTGTTTTTT. Amino acid sequence: CASTNNTGELFF. The variable domain in full, with the rest retrieved from reference TRBV11-3 and TRBJ2-2, is EAGVVQSPRYKIIEKKQPVAFWCNPISGHNTLYWYLQNLGQGPELLIRYENEEAVDDSQLPKDRFSAERLKGVDSTLKIQPAELGDSAVYLCASTNNTGELFFGEGSRLTVL.

The chain couples TRBV9 to TRBJ1-2; perhaps TRBD1 as D (5 bases). CDR1 and CDR2 (germline): SGDLS, YYNGEE. This CDR3 region has 13 residues. V lost 5 bases, J lost 6 bases, and 14 bases lay in between. CDR3 sequence (DNA): TGTGCCAGCAGTGATGCCCGGGGGGATGGCTACACCTTC. It specifies CASSDARGDGYTF.

CDR3: CSVGRREGVSYEQYF. The CDR3 DNA sequence: TGCAGCGTCGGTAGGCGGGAGGGCGTATCATACGAGCAGTACTTC. This chain uses TRBV29-1 with TRBJ2-7, with 9 bases lining up with TRBD2. The CDR3 has 15 amino acids. CDR1 and CDR2 (germline): SQVTM, ANQGSEA. Trimming took 6 bases from V and 4 from J; bases not matched to a gene: 13.